This TCR beta chain was identified during a study of T cell responses to AZD1222 COVID-19 vaccine. Study-wide results and caveats: Spike was spanned by vaccine-associated CD4 TCRs, which were dominant at 160-218 and 743-854.

Comments on this clone: No antigen is known for it.

Sequencing was performed with immunoSEQ multiplex PCR; in TCRdb, only in-frame clones are kept and a portion is missing. The sample has about 150,000 clones, 94% seen once; the top ten hold about 1.3%. The V gene end was trimmed by 2 bases and the J gene end by 8 bases; junction bases not matched to a gene: 13. The CDR3 is 17 amino acids. Germline CDR1 and CDR2: ENHRY and SYGVKD. The receptor's source is an adult in good health. The source was peripheral blood, collected on day 0 of AZD1222 vaccination. The rearrangement uses TRBV10-3 and TRBJ1-4; the match to TRBD1 covers 8 bases. The CDR3 sequence is CAISEGGTGGGDEKLFF. In nucleotides, the CDR3 is TGTGCCATCAGTGAGGGGGGAACAGGGGGAGGTGACGAAAAACTGTTTTTT.